One and the same sample provided the 5 T cell receptor beta chains below, sequenced in a study of T cell responses to AZD1222 COVID-19 vaccine. Assay: immunoSEQ multiplex PCR; the TCRdb copy retains only in-frame clones and omits some. The sample has more than 85,000 clones; 75% to 90% are singletons. Sequencing was performed on peripheral blood, taken on day 0 of AZD1222 vaccination. All receptors come from an adult in good health.

This sequence joins TRBV19 and TRBJ2-2; D perhaps matches TRBD1 (6 bases). This CDR3 has 14 amino acids. CDR1 and CDR2 from the germline V gene are LNHDA and SQIVND (reference sequence). Trimming took off 1 base at V and 4 bases at J, with 7 bases between the two ends. The CDR3 sequence is CASSIGQVTGELFF. The CDR3 region has the DNA TGTGCCAGTAGTATAGGACAGGTCACCGGGGAGCTGTTTTTT.

The chain recombines TRBV6-4 with TRBJ2-3, with unresolved D. The V and J ends lost 0 bases and 4 bases respectively, with 11 bases between them. This CDR3 comprises 15 residues. From germline, CDR1 is MRHNA and CDR2 SNTAGT. CDR3 region: CASSDSVDLPDTQYF. CDR3 nucleotides: TGTGCCAGCAGTGACTCGGTAGATTTGCCAGATACGCAGTATTTT.

The chain is built from TRBV30 and TRBJ2-1, with TRBD1 matching over 7 bases. With V trimmed by 0 bases and J by 4 bases, 6 bases remained unmatched. The length of the CDR3 is 15 residues. Germline CDR1 GTSNPN, CDR2 SVGIG (reference sequence). The CDR3 loop reads CAWSVQGNLYNEQFF. The CDR3 DNA reads TGTGCCTGGAGTGTACAGGGGAACCTTTACAATGAGCAGTTCTTC.

The chain recombines TRBV7-2 with TRBJ1-4, with 8 bases aligning to TRBD1. Trimming took 8 bases from V and 7 from J; bases not matched to a gene: 9. Germline V lookup: CDR1 SGHTA, CDR2 FQGNSA. CDR3 length equals 14 residues. CDR3: CASRDRGGSEKLFF. The CDR3 DNA is TGTGCCAGCCGAGACAGGGGCGGATCTGAAAAACTGTTTTTT.

The genes are TRBV28 and TRBJ2-6, with D possibly TRBD1 on 5 matching bases. Trimming cost V 2 bases and J 9 bases, with 5 bases left between them. The CDR3 extends over 12 amino acids. Germline CDR1 is MDHEN and CDR2 is SYDVKM. This CDR3 is CASSLQGNVLTF. Written as DNA, the CDR3 is TGTGCCAGCAGTTTACAGGGCAACGTCCTGACTTTC.